A single sample gave rise to the 25 T cell receptor beta chains below, sequenced in a study of beta chain features in type 1 diabetes. Expressed TCRB transcripts were sequenced because the entire RNA isolate underwent reverse transcription. Measured with immunoSEQ multiplex PCR; TCRdb has only the in-frame clones, and not every one. The sample gives 300,000 to 350,000 clones, less than 15% of which show up once; 0.015% is in the top ten. Study conclusions and caveats: Type 1 diabetes patients had moderately but significantly shorter TCRB CDR3s in all four CD4+ subsets.

No antigen has been assigned to these receptors. The specimen sequenced was naive CD4+ T cells from blood. The receptors were sampled from a woman under 30 with type 1 diabetes.

This clone was detected a few times. The chain recombines TRBV30 with TRBJ1-3, with a weak D call TRBD1 (5 bases). Germline assignment: CDR1 GTSNPN and CDR2 SVGIG (reference sequence). Trimming took 8 bases from V and 3 from J, leaving 14 bases between them. The CDR3 has 13 amino acids. CDR3 bases: TGTGCCGGAGGGACTCACGGTGGAAACACCATATATTTT. Amino acids: CAGGTHGGNTIYF.

The rearrangement uses TRBV4-1 and TRBJ1-2; 9 bases align to TRBD1. The length of the CDR3 is 15 residues. J gave up 4 bases and V 1 base, and 4 bases lay outside the gene matches. The germline gives CDR1 MGHRA, CDR2 YSYEKL. The CDR3 DNA reads as TGCGCCAGCAGCCAAGCCGTGACAGGGGGCTATGGCTACACCTTC. Translated, it gives CASSQAVTGGYGYTF.

This clone has a handful of counts. This chain joins TRBV11-3 and TRBJ2-3; 7 bases are a match to TRBD2. This CDR3 spans 17 amino acids. Per germline, CDR1 SGHNT and CDR2 YENEEA. V was clipped by 2 bases and J by 8 bases; unmatched bases: 16. The CDR3 loop is CASSLRVRGSLGSTQYF. CDR3 in DNA: TGTGCCAGCAGCTTAAGGGTGCGGGGGTCCTTAGGAAGTACGCAGTATTTT.

This clone occurred a few times. This chain joins TRBV5-1 and TRBJ2-3, with D perhaps matching TRBD1 (5 bases). The V end lost 1 base, the J end lost 2 bases, and 14 bases lay between the germline ends. The CDR3 is 16 amino acids. The V gene's germline CDR1 is SGHRS and CDR2 YFSETQ. For the CDR3, the DNA is TGCGCCAGCAGCTTGTCGGCCAGGGCAAACACAGATACGCAGTATTTT. This sequence encodes CASSLSARANTDTQYF.

This clone was observed a handful of times. This chain connects TRBV30 to TRBJ2-1, with 11 bases fitting TRBD2. Germline loops: CDR1 GTSNPN, CDR2 SVGIG (reference sequence). The CDR3 spans 16 residues. Trimming took 2 bases from V and 0 from J; bases not matched to a gene: 3. The CDR3 DNA reads TGTGCCTGGAGTCTTACTAGCGGGGGCTCCTACAATGAGCAGTTCTTC. Translation gives CAWSLTSGGSYNEQFF.

This rearrangement joins TRBV9 to TRBJ2-1, with 11 nucleotides matching TRBD2. V lost 3 bases to trimming and J lost 7 bases; unmatched junction nucleotides: 6. Germline CDR1 is SGDLS and CDR2 is YYNGEE. The CDR3 has 15 amino acids. CDR3 nucleotides: TGTGCCAGCAGCGGACAACTAGCGGGAGTAAATGAGCAGTTCTTC. It is translated as CASSGQLAGVNEQFF. The complete variable domain, with remaining parts taken from reference TRBV9 and TRBJ2-1, reads DSGVTQTPKHLITATGQRVTLRCSPRSGDLSVYWYQQSLDQGLQFLIQYYNGEERAKGNILERFSAQQFPDLHSELNLSSLELGDSALYFCASSGQLAGVNEQFFGPGTRLTVL.

The chain carries TRBV18 and TRBJ2-6; D perhaps matches TRBD1 (6 bases). This CDR3 is built from 16 residues. CDR1 and CDR2 (germline): KGHSH, LQKENI. V lost 3 bases to trimming and J lost 2 bases, with 11 bases between them. Here the CDR3 reads CASSPNTGTGANVLTF. CDR3 bases: TGTGCCAGCTCACCTAATACAGGGACTGGGGCCAACGTCCTGACTTTC.

The chain couples TRBV5-4 to TRBJ1-1, with 7 bases that match TRBD1. This CDR3 is 12 amino acids long. Trimming took 5 bases from V and 4 from J; bases not matched to a gene: 2. The germline gives CDR1 SGHNT, CDR2 YYREEE (reference sequence). CDR3 region: CASRTGSTEAFF. In nucleotides, the CDR3 is TGTGCCAGCAGGACAGGGTCCACTGAAGCTTTCTTT.

The chain employs TRBV11-2 and TRBJ2-1; 8 bases agree with TRBD2. The CDR3 runs 14 residues. The V gene end was trimmed by 1 base and the J gene end by 9 bases; junction bases not matched to a gene: 5. In germline, CDR1 is SGHAT, CDR2 FQNNGV. The DNA of the CDR3 is TGTGCCAGCAGCTTAGGGACTAGCCCGCCTGAGCAGTTCTTC. It is translated as CASSLGTSPPEQFF.

The genes are TRBV28 and TRBJ2-2; 7 bases are a match to TRBD2. V was clipped by 6 bases and J by 2 bases; unmatched bases: 3. The germline V gene encodes CDR1 MDHEN and CDR2 SYDVKM. This CDR3 comprises 14 residues. The CDR3 bases are TGTGCCAGCAGCCTGGGACTAAACACCGGGGAGCTGTTTTTT. Amino acid sequence: CASSLGLNTGELFF.

This clone has a handful of counts. The chain joins TRBV9 to TRBJ2-7; no clear D gene. V gave up 0 bases and J gave up 3 bases, with 10 bases separating them. CDR3 length equals 14 residues. Germline assignment: CDR1 SGDLS and CDR2 YYNGEE. The CDR3 reads CASSVAARDYEQYF. The DNA of the CDR3 is TGTGCCAGCAGCGTAGCCGCTAGAGACTACGAGCAGTACTTC.

The chain links TRBV18 to TRBJ1-4; D not resolved. Deletions cut 5 bases from V and 0 bases from J, with 4 bases between. This CDR3 comprises 13 residues. Germline loops: CDR1 KGHSH, CDR2 LQKENI. The CDR3 region has the DNA TGTGCCAGCTCAACGGCAACTAATGAAAAACTGTTTTTT. It codes for CASSTATNEKLFF.

This clone was picked up a small number of times. This rearrangement joins TRBV9 to TRBJ2-5; TRBD2 agrees at 8 bases. V trimming: 2 bases; J trimming: 4 bases; junction bases outside the gene matches: 7. The CDR3 sequence is 15 residues long. Germline CDR1 SGDLS, CDR2 YYNGEE. For the CDR3, the DNA is TGTGCCAGCAGCGTGATGGGACTAGTGTTAGAGACCCAGTACTTC. Its protein is CASSVMGLVLETQYF.

The chain has TRBV11-2 and TRBJ2-3; 9 bases line up with TRBD2. The V segment lost 5 bases and the J segment 3 bases; nucleotides outside the gene matches: 3. Germline V gene sequence: CDR1 SGHAT, CDR2 FQNNGV. CDR3 length equals 14 residues. The CDR3 nucleotides are TGTGCCAGCAGCCCGGGACTAGCAACAGATACGCAGTATTTT. Translated: CASSPGLATDTQYF. Based on the CDR3 plus reference TRBV11-2 and TRBJ2-3, the full variable domain is EAGVAQSPRYKIIEKRQSVAFWCNPISGHATLYWYQQILGQGPKLLIQFQNNGVVDDSQLPKDRFSAERLKGVDSTLKIQPAKLEDSAVYLCASSPGLATDTQYFGPGTRLTVL.

The chain combines TRBV7-9 with TRBJ2-7; TRBD1 agrees at 9 bases. The germline gives CDR1 SEHNR, CDR2 FQNEAQ (reference sequence). The V and J ends lost 5 bases and 4 bases, in that order; junction bases with no gene match: 9. The CDR3 spans 15 residues. CDR3 loop: CASSPGQGTRYEQYF. The CDR3 DNA sequence: TGTGCCAGCAGCCCAGGACAGGGGACGAGATACGAGCAGTACTTC.

This chain uses TRBV7-9 with TRBJ2-7; no definite D call. Between the trimmed V and J ends, which lost 6 bases and 0 bases, there was a span of 12 bases. The germline V gene has CDR1 SEHNR and CDR2 FQNEAQ (reference sequence). The CDR3 runs to 14 residues. The CDR3 DNA is TGTGCCAGCAGACGAACAGAGAGCTCCTACGAGCAGTACTTC. Amino acid sequence: CASRRTESSYEQYF. The whole variable domain, remainder taken from reference TRBV7-9 and TRBJ2-7, is DTGVSQNPRHKITKRGQNVTFRCDPISEHNRLYWYRQTLGQGPEFLTYFQNEAQLEKSRLLSDRFSAERPKGSFSTLEIQRTEQGDSAMYLCASRRTESSYEQYFGPGTRLTVT.

This clone was counted between two and nine times. The chain carries TRBV19 and TRBJ2-2; 7 nucleotides match TRBD2. The CDR3 sequence is 14 residues long. Germline assignment: CDR1 LNHDA and CDR2 SQIVND (reference sequence). With 7 bases clipped from V and 2 bases from J, the junction kept 4 bases outside the gene matches. This CDR3 reads CASTKTSNTGELFF. CDR3 sequence (DNA): TGTGCCAGTACCAAGACTAGCAACACCGGGGAGCTGTTTTTT.

CDR3 sequence reads: CASSKRGLTPEAFF. In DNA form, the CDR3 reads TGCGCCAGCAGCAAACGGGGACTCACGCCGGAAGCTTTCTTT. The chain couples TRBV5-1 to TRBJ1-1; TRBD1 is a possible D gene (5 bases). Germline V CDR1 and CDR2: SGHRS, YFSETQ. Trimming pared 4 bases from V and 8 bases from J, leaving 18 bases between. This CDR3 comprises 14 residues.

This clone was counted a few times. V is TRBV5-4 and J is TRBJ2-1, with 8 bases that match TRBD2. CDR3 size: 15 residues. Germline V gives CDR1 SGHNT, CDR2 YYREEE (reference sequence). V was pared by 4 bases and J by 7 bases, with 10 bases of the junction left unmatched. The CDR3 is CASSHPGLDFNEQFF. The CDR3 nucleotides read TGTGCCAGCAGCCACCCGGGACTAGATTTTAATGAGCAGTTCTTC.

The genes are TRBV2 and TRBJ1-1; weak D call: TRBD1 (6 bases). The germline V gene encodes CDR1 SNHLY and CDR2 FYNNEI. CDR3 length: 14 residues. V was shortened by 5 bases and J by 2 bases, with 12 bases between the two germline ends. CDR3 region: CASSYTGFNTEAFF. The CDR3 DNA sequence: TGTGCCAGCAGTTATACAGGGTTTAACACTGAAGCTTTCTTT.

This clone was seen a handful of times. The chain is built from TRBV21-1 and TRBJ1-2. TRBV21-1 is classified as a pseudogene. The CDR3 runs 14 residues. This chain's CDR3 is CASSNPEANYGYTF. The DNA for the CDR3 is TGTGCCAGCAGCAATCCGGAGGCTAACTATGGCTACACCTTC.

Only a few counts were recorded for this clone. The genes are TRBV7-2 and TRBJ2-1, with D perhaps matching TRBD2 (6 bases). The CDR3 consists of 14 residues. Germline-derived CDR1 and CDR2 are SGHTA and FQGNSA. V lost 4 bases and J lost 11, with 18 bases in between. The CDR3 DNA sequence: TGTGCCAGCAGCTCTGCTCTGTTTCGGGAGCAGCAGTTCTTC. Its protein product is CASSSALFREQQFF.

This clone was seen a handful of times. The V gene is TRBV11-2, the J gene TRBJ2-3; D may be TRBD2 (6 bases). Trimming stripped 3 bases from V and 3 bases from J, with 10 bases between. The CDR3 consists of 14 residues. The germline V gene has CDR1 SGHAT and CDR2 FQNNGV. CDR3 amino acids: CASSFERVTDTQYF. The CDR3 DNA reads as TGTGCCAGCAGCTTCGAGCGGGTTACAGATACGCAGTATTTT.

The CDR3 nucleotides read TGCGCCAGCAGCCGGGAGGGAGGGGGGCAGGGGGCCGATGAGCAGTTCTTC. Amino acid sequence: CASSREGGGQGADEQFF. The chain couples TRBV4-3 to TRBJ2-1; the D gene is possibly TRBD1 (8 bases). Germline V gene data show CDR1 as LGHNA and CDR2 as YSLEER. V lost 4 bases, J lost 8 bases, and 24 bases lay in between. This CDR3 comprises 17 residues.

In its sample, this clone was seen a few times. This chain links TRBV7-3 with TRBJ2-3, with D unresolved. The CDR3 runs to 14 residues. The germline CDR1 and CDR2 sequences are SGHTA and FQGTGA. The ends were cut back, 1 base at V and 2 bases at J, with 7 bases in the middle. The CDR3 DNA sequence: TGTGCCAGCAGCTTAAAACACGTCACAGATACGCAGTATTTT. Its protein product is CASSLKHVTDTQYF.